This TCR beta chain was found in a study of neurological immune-mediated disorders. Study-level points and caveats: There were no CDR3 amino acid sequences shared by expanded clones across subjects, a result suggesting private repertoires in all groups.

Noted time point: technical triplicate 2. This CDR3 is 14 amino acids long. V gave up 3 bases and J gave up 0 bases, with 11 bases separating them. Germline V gene lookup returns CDR1 DFQATT and CDR2 SNEGSKA (reference sequence). Using its own MiXCR run on the 5' RACE reads, TCRdb lists one record per CDR3 protein. The data hold about 59,000 distinct CDR3 sequences, with under 30% observed a single time. This clonotype is medium-sized within its sample. Its cognate antigen is unknown. The sequence derives from a man in his 60s with HTLV-1-associated myelopathy (HAM/TSP). The V call is TRBV20-1, the J call TRBJ2-5; D uncertain. The sample taken for sequencing was PBMCs. The CDR3 here is CSASPSVDQETQYF. CDR3 nucleotides: TGCAGTGCTAGCCCCAGCGTGGACCAAGAGACCCAGTACTTC.